This T cell receptor (beta chain) was captured by sequencing in a study of blood T cell repertoires in COVID-19. The CDR3 is made up of 14 amino acids. Trimming took off 9 bases at V and 7 bases at J, with 21 bases between the two ends. The V gene's germline CDR1 is MDHEN and CDR2 SYDVKM. The study recruited people aged 18 to 89 years across 20 to 30 US areas. Per the study methods: From reference gene primer amplification, estimates of nucleated cell counts were derived. Libraries were prepared by immunoSEQ multiplex PCR; TCRdb keeps only in-frame clonotypes and omits some of them. V and J calls and clone size are given by that table; D and trimming were obtained from the DNA. The sample carries almost 65,000 clones, about 88% recorded once.

Sequenced: PBMCs or T cells enriched from blood (not recorded which). This TCR came from a woman aged 40 to 49 who had recovered from COVID-19. The chain recombines TRBV28 with TRBJ1-1, with D possibly TRBD1 on 5 matching bases. The CDR3 nucleotides read TGTGCCAGTTCCCGATTCGACAGCGACCTTGAAGCTTTCTTT. Protein sequence: CASSRFDSDLEAFF.